A selection of T cell receptor beta chains follows, all from one sample in a study of cytomegalovirus exposure and HLA in healthy donors. Profiling relied on immunoSEQ multiplex PCR, and the TCRdb table lists in-frame clones only, not all of them. The sample lists about 73,000 clones, over 70% occurring once. The sample taken for sequencing was PBMCs. The source of these receptors is a man aged 65 to 85 in good health and CMV-seronegative. The CDR3 runs from the conserved cysteine through the conserved F or W. D genes are given only for firm matches. Some rows mark clone size as missing; the rest say once, few, many or name a class of expanded clone.

v_gene	j_gene	abundance	d_gene	CDR3aa	CDR3nt
TRBV5-1	TRBJ2-5	NA	NA	CASNPLPGEETQYF	TGCGCCAGCAACCCCCTACCAGGGGAAGAGACCCAGTACTTC
TRBV7-9	TRBJ1-4	few	TRBD1	CASNVPTGGTNEKLFF	TGTGCCAGCAATGTTCCGACAGGGGGAACTAATGAAAAACTGTTTTTT
TRBV30	TRBJ1-6	NA	NA	CAWSLAGPGVSPLHF	TGTGCCTGGAGTTTAGCCGGCCCGGGGGTCTCACCCCTCCACTTT
TRBV28	TRBJ1-6	NA	TRBD1	CASSTPGQNNSPLHF	TGTGCCAGCAGTACCCCGGGACAGAATAATTCACCCCTCCACTTT
TRBV6-8	TRBJ2-1	NA	NA	CASWGGGNEQFF	TGTGCCAGCTGGGGAGGAGGGAATGAGCAGTTCTTC
TRBV5-1	TRBJ1-6	NA	TRBD1	CASSLQGNSYNSPLHF	TGCGCCAGCAGCTTACAGGGGAACTCCTATAATTCACCCCTCCACTTT
TRBV10-3	TRBJ2-7	few	NA	CAISAGLYEQYF	TGTGCCATCAGTGCGGGACTGTACGAGCAGTACTTC
TRBV5-1	TRBJ1-2	once	TRBD1	CASSLEGAPNYGYTF	TGCGCCAGCAGCTTGGAGGGGGCGCCTAACTATGGCTACACCTTC
TRBV6-1	TRBJ1-1	NA	NA	CASSDAPGTGGGAFF	TGTGCCAGCAGTGACGCGCCCGGGACCGGGGGAGGAGCTTTCTTT
TRBV2	TRBJ2-3	NA	TRBD2	CASSEGETSGSTDTQYF	TGTGCCAGCAGTGAAGGGGAGACTAGCGGGAGCACAGATACGCAGTATTTT
TRBV4-3	TRBJ2-3	NA	TRBD2	CASSQGYGTSGSDTQYF	TGCGCCAGCAGCCAAGGCTACGGGACTAGCGGGAGTGATACGCAGTATTTT
TRBV6-6	TRBJ2-7	once	TRBD2	CASRLGLAGVYEQYF	TGTGCCAGCAGACTCGGACTAGCGGGAGTATACGAGCAGTACTTC
TRBV12-5	TRBJ2-5	NA	NA	CASGSRLQETQYF	TGTGCTAGTGGGTCACGACTGCAAGAGACCCAGTACTTC
TRBV5-4	TRBJ1-4	NA	NA	CASSSTEGSEKLFF	TGTGCCAGCTCCTCGACGGAGGGGAGCGAAAAACTGTTTTTT
TRBV12-5	TRBJ2-1	few	NA	CASGDGSSYNEQFF	TGTGCTAGTGGTGACGGGAGCTCCTACAATGAGCAGTTCTTC
TRBV7-2	TRBJ1-4	NA	TRBD1	CASSPSTGEHEKLFF	TGTGCCAGCAGCCCATCGACAGGGGAACATGAAAAACTGTTTTTT
TRBV9	TRBJ2-7	few	NA	CASSVALTSEQYF	TGTGCCAGCAGCGTAGCTTTAACGAGCGAGCAGTACTTC
TRBV7-9	TRBJ1-1	few	NA	CASSLAPNTEAFF	TGTGCCAGCAGCTTGGCACCGAACACTGAAGCTTTCTTT
TRBV10-3	TRBJ1-2	NA	NA	CAIRPSRGINSWDGYAF	TGTGCCATCAGGCCGTCCAGGGGTATTAACAGCTGGGATGGCTACGCCTTC
TRBV18	TRBJ2-3	NA	NA	CASSLLTGVSTDTQYF	TGTGCCAGCTCACTACTCACGGGGGTAAGCACAGATACGCAGTATTTT
TRBV4-3	TRBJ2-1	NA	NA	CASSQEAGIGSYEQFF	TGCGCCAGCAGCCAAGAAGCGGGCATCGGGTCATATGAGCAGTTCTTC
TRBV7-9	TRBJ1-1	once	NA	CASNRLENTEAFF	TGTGCCAGCAACAGACTAGAGAACACTGAAGCTTTCTTT
TRBV6-1	TRBJ1-4	few	NA	CASSDRGLTNEKLFF	TGTGCCAGCAGTGATCGCGGGCTCACTAATGAAAAACTGTTTTTT
TRBV19	TRBJ1-1	NA	NA	CASSTKGQGNTEAFF	TGTGCCAGTAGCACAAAGGGGCAAGGGAACACTGAAGCTTTCTTT
TRBV11-3	TRBJ2-3	NA	TRBD2	CASSSGVLAGGLTDTQYF	TGTGCCAGCAGCTCCGGGGTTCTAGCGGGGGGCCTCACAGATACGCAGTATTTT
TRBV7-9	TRBJ1-2	NA	NA	CASSVYRGSGYGYTF	TGTGCCAGCAGCGTCTACCGCGGCAGCGGCTATGGCTACACCTTC
TRBV19	TRBJ2-2	NA	TRBD1	CASSSIDRGNTGELFF	TGTGCCAGTAGTTCGATCGACAGGGGAAACACCGGGGAGCTGTTTTTT
TRBV5-6	TRBJ2-7	NA	TRBD1	CASKARGTGLSEQYF	TGTGCCAGCAAGGCTAGGGGGACAGGGTTGAGCGAGCAGTACTTC
TRBV5-5	TRBJ2-5	NA	TRBD1	CASSFRSVQGVQETQYF	TGTGCCAGCAGCTTCAGAAGTGTACAGGGGGTACAAGAGACCCAGTACTTC
TRBV2	TRBJ1-5	NA	TRBD1	CASSERGQGMRPQHF	TGTGCCAGCAGTGAACGGGGACAGGGGATGAGGCCCCAGCATTTT
TRBV7-2	TRBJ2-1	few	NA	CASSFGTSYNEQFF	TGTGCCAGCAGCTTTGGGACATCCTACAATGAGCAGTTCTTC
TRBV30	TRBJ2-3	once	NA	CAWSTASSDTQYF	TGTGCCTGGAGTACAGCATCCTCTGATACGCAGTATTTT
TRBV11-2	TRBJ2-1	once	TRBD2	CASSLGSGRVSSYNEQFF	TGTGCCAGCAGCTTGGGTAGCGGGAGGGTGAGCTCCTACAATGAGCAGTTCTTC
TRBV7-9	TRBJ2-6	few	NA	CASSLRTAGSGANVLTF	TGTGCCAGCAGTCTGCGGACAGCTGGCTCTGGGGCCAACGTCCTGACTTTC
TRBV5-1	TRBJ2-7	NA	TRBD1	CASSPGTAYEQYF	TGCGCCAGCAGCCCGGGGACAGCTTACGAGCAGTACTTC
TRBV10-3	TRBJ2-7	NA	NA	CAIKPGSLGEQYF	TGTGCCATCAAACCGGGAAGTTTGGGCGAGCAGTACTTC
TRBV5-4	TRBJ2-7	few	TRBD2	CASSLQLAGSQEQYF	TGTGCCAGCAGCTTGCAGCTAGCGGGGAGTCAGGAACAGTACTTC
TRBV25-1	TRBJ2-7	once	NA	CASSGLDAASSYEQYF	TGTGCCAGCAGTGGCCTAGACGCGGCGAGCTCCTACGAGCAGTACTTC
TRBV4-1	TRBJ2-3	NA	TRBD2	CASSPMGLQREHVTQYF	TGCGCCAGCAGCCCCATGGGACTACAACGGGAGCATGTTACGCAGTATTTT
TRBV11-3	TRBJ2-3	NA	TRBD1	CASSLYPGQGYTQYF	TGTGCCAGCAGCTTATACCCGGGACAGGGGTATACGCAGTATTTT